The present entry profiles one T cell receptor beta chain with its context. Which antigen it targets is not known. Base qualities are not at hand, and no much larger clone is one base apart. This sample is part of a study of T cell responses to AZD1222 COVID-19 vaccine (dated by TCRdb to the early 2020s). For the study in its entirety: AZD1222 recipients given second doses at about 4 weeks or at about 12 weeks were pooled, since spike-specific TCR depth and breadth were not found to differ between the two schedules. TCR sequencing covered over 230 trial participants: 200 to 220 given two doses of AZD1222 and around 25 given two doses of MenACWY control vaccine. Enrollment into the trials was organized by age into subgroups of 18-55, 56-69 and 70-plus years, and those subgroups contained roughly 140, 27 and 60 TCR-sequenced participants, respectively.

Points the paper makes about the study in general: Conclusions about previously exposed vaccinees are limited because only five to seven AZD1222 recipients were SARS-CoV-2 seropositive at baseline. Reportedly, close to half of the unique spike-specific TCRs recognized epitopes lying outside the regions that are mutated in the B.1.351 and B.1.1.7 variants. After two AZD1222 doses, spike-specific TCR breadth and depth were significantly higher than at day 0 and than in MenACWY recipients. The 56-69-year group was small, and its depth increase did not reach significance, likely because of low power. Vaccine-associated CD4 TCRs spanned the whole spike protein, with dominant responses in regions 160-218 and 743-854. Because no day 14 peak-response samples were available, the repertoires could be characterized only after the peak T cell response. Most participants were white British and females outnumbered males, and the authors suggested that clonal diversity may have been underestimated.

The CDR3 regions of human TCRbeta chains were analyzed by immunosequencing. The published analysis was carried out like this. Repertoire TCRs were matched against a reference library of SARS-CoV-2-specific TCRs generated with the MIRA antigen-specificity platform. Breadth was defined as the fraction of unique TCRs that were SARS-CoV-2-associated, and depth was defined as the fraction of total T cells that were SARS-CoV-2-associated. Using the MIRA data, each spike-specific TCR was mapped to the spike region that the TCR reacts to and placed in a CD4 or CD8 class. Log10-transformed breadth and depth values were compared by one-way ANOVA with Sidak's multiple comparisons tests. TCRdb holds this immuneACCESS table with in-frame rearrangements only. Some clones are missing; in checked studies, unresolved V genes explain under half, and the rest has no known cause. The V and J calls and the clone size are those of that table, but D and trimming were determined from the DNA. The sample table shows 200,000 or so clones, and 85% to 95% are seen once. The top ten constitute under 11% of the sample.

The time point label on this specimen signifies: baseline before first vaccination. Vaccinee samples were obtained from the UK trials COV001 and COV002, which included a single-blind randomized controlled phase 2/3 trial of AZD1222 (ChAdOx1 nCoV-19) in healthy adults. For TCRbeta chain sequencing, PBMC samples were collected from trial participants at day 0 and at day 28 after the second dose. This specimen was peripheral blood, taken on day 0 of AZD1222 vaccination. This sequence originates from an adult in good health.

The DNA is TGTGCCAGCAGCTTAAGGTCGCGTTTCAATGAGCAGTTCTTC. It encodes CASSLRSRFNEQFF. The chain links TRBV11-2 with TRBJ2-1; no D gene can be assigned with confidence. Based on the germline V gene, the CDR1 and CDR2 sequences are SGHAT and FQNNGV. From its cysteine to its phenylalanine, the CDR3 spans 14 amino acids. CDR3 DNA is the only sequence kept; it has 42 bases, read in frame from the first base. At the junction V is shortened by 2 bases and J by 6 bases, with 11 bases in between.